Listed below are T cell receptor beta chains from one sample, sequenced in a study of OX40 agonist ivuxolimab in advanced cancers. The method was immunoSEQ multiplex PCR; TCRdb's version includes in-frame clones alone and lacks a portion of them. The table lists some 130,000 clones, roughly nine tenths of them singletons. Sequencing used CD4+ or CD8+ T cells sorted from blood, obtained in a trial of the OX40 agonist ivuxolimab. The receptors shown here come from an adult with an advanced solid tumor such as melanoma, head and neck, liver or kidney cancer. CDR3s include the opening cysteine and the closing phenylalanine or tryptophan. D genes are given only for firm matches. Clone size appears in some rows only: once, few, many, or a class for an expanded clone.

size: .
D: TRBD2
V: TRBV5-1
J: TRBJ2-7
CDR3: CASSLASGDSYEQYF
DNA: TGCGCCAGCAGCCTCGCTAGCGGAGACTCCTACGAGCAGTACTTC

size: .
D: .
V: TRBV9
J: TRBJ1-6
CDR3: CASSVSGTQGSPLHF
DNA: TGTGCCAGCAGCGTATCCGGGACCCAGGGTTCACCCCTCCACTTT

size: once
D: .
V: TRBV6-6
J: TRBJ1-5
CDR3: CASTLAVYQPQHF
DNA: TGTGCCAGCACATTGGCCGTTTATCAGCCCCAGCATTTT

size: .
D: .
V: TRBV19
J: TRBJ2-2
CDR3: CASRTAGQFLPTGELFF
DNA: TGTGCCAGTAGGACCGCCGGACAGTTTTTGCCCACCGGGGAGCTGTTTTTT

size: .
D: .
V: TRBV19
J: TRBJ1-2
CDR3: CASSTGRRTVYGYTF
DNA: TGTGCCAGTAGTACCGGACGGCGAACCGTCTATGGCTACACCTTC

size: .
D: .
V: TRBV28
J: TRBJ2-6
CDR3: CASSWGSSGANVLTF
DNA: TGTGCCAGCAGTTGGGGGAGCTCTGGGGCCAACGTCCTGACTTTC

size: few
D: .
V: TRBV2
J: TRBJ1-1
CDR3: CASSERDFTEAFF
DNA: TGTGCCAGCAGTGAACGGGACTTCACTGAAGCTTTCTTT

size: .
D: .
V: TRBV9
J: TRBJ2-7
CDR3: CASSVGQGPEQYF
DNA: TGTGCCAGCAGCGTAGGGCAGGGGCCCGAGCAGTACTTC

size: .
D: .
V: TRBV4-1
J: TRBJ1-1
CDR3: CASNGDYTEAFF
DNA: TGCGCCAGCAACGGGGATTACACTGAAGCTTTCTTT

size: .
D: .
V: TRBV7-9
J: TRBJ1-5
CDR3: CASSLERSNQPQHF
DNA: TGTGCCAGCAGCTTAGAAAGGAGTAATCAGCCCCAGCATTTT

size: .
D: TRBD2
V: TRBV7-2
J: TRBJ2-7
CDR3: CASSSGTGLLGGEQYF
DNA: TGTGCCAGCAGCTCCGGGACGGGACTACTCGGAGGCGAGCAGTACTTC

size: .
D: TRBD1
V: TRBV9
J: TRBJ2-1
CDR3: CASSFRQGSSSYNEQFF
DNA: TGTGCCAGCAGCTTCAGACAGGGGTCCAGCTCCTACAATGAGCAGTTCTTC

size: .
D: TRBD1
V: TRBV6-5
J: TRBJ2-1
CDR3: CATGQGHSYNEQFF
DNA: TGTGCCACCGGACAGGGCCACTCCTACAATGAGCAGTTCTTC

size: .
D: .
V: TRBV27
J: TRBJ2-5
CDR3: CASSPGRRIQETQYF
DNA: TGTGCCAGCAGCCCAGGGCGCAGGATCCAAGAGACCCAGTACTTC

size: .
D: .
V: TRBV25-1
J: TRBJ1-6
CDR3: CASSEGSSYNSPLHF
DNA: TGTGCCAGCAGTGAAGGGAGCTCCTATAATTCACCCCTCCACTTT

size: .
D: TRBD2
V: TRBV7-7
J: TRBJ2-5
CDR3: CASSLAGASQETQYF
DNA: TGTGCTAGCAGCTTAGCGGGAGCCTCCCAAGAGACCCAGTACTTC

size: .
D: .
V: TRBV19
J: TRBJ1-5
CDR3: CASSIWGGQPQHF
DNA: TGTGCCAGTAGTATATGGGGTGGACAGCCCCAGCATTTT

size: .
D: TRBD2
V: TRBV27
J: TRBJ2-1
CDR3: CASSPTLSGTSGKRDEQFF
DNA: TGTGCCAGCAGTCCCACTCTCTCCGGGACTAGCGGGAAAAGGGATGAGCAGTTCTTC

size: .
D: TRBD1
V: TRBV5-1
J: TRBJ1-2
CDR3: CASSLGQEGYGYTF
DNA: TGCGCCAGCAGCTTAGGACAGGAGGGCTATGGCTACACCTTC

size: .
D: .
V: TRBV10-3
J: TRBJ1-1
CDR3: CAISPSGAEGTEAFF
DNA: TGTGCCATCAGTCCTTCGGGGGCGGAGGGCACTGAAGCTTTCTTT

size: .
D: TRBD1
V: TRBV9
J: TRBJ2-7
CDR3: CASSAPGQGAGEQYF
DNA: TGTGCCAGCAGCGCTCCGGGACAGGGGGCTGGAGAGCAGTACTTC

size: .
D: TRBD1
V: TRBV7-2
J: TRBJ1-6
CDR3: CASSIWTGMNSPLHF
DNA: TGTGCCAGCAGCATCTGGACAGGGATGAATTCACCCCTCCACTTT

size: .
D: .
V: TRBV20-1
J: TRBJ1-1
CDR3: CSAKGDTEAFF
DNA: TGCAGTGCTAAGGGGGACACTGAAGCTTTCTTT

size: .
D: .
V: TRBV6-6
J: TRBJ1-5
CDR3: CASTQDGNSNQPQHF
DNA: TGTGCCAGCACCCAGGACGGAAATAGCAATCAGCCCCAGCATTTT

size: .
D: TRBD2
V: TRBV5-4
J: TRBJ2-7
CDR3: CASSALSRTRLAGSGEQYF
DNA: TGTGCCAGCAGCGCCTTAAGCCGAACCCGACTAGCGGGATCTGGTGAGCAGTACTTC

size: .
D: .
V: TRBV9
J: TRBJ2-4
CDR3: CASSAQGAKNIQYF
DNA: TGTGCCAGCAGCGCTCAAGGGGCCAAAAACATTCAGTACTTC

size: once
D: .
V: TRBV2
J: TRBJ1-3
CDR3: CASSEEGMTVGNTIYF
DNA: TGTGCCAGCAGTGAGGAGGGGATGACCGTGGGAAACACCATATATTTT

size: .
D: .
V: TRBV5-4
J: TRBJ2-7
CDR3: CASSYGRYEQYF
DNA: TGTGCCAGCAGTTACGGACGATACGAGCAGTACTTC

size: .
D: .
V: TRBV7-7
J: TRBJ2-5
CDR3: CASSPGTGLYQETQYF
DNA: TGTGCTAGCAGCCCCGGGACTGGCCTTTACCAAGAGACCCAGTACTTC

size: .
D: .
V: TRBV4-2
J: TRBJ2-2
CDR3: CASSQFRGNTGELFF
DNA: TGTGCCAGCAGCCAATTCCGGGGGAACACCGGGGAGCTGTTTTTT

size: few
D: .
V: TRBV11-2
J: TRBJ2-5
CDR3: CASSFSDGKETQYF
DNA: TGTGCCAGCAGCTTCAGTGACGGAAAAGAGACCCAGTACTTC

size: .
D: TRBD1
V: TRBV6-5
J: TRBJ2-7
CDR3: CASSRGQVYEQYF
DNA: TGTGCCAGCAGCCGCGGACAGGTGTACGAGCAGTACTTC

size: .
D: TRBD2
V: TRBV7-3
J: TRBJ2-1
CDR3: CASSPHAGLAGKNEQFF
DNA: TGTGCCAGCAGCCCCCATGCGGGACTAGCGGGTAAGAATGAGCAGTTCTTC

size: .
D: .
V: TRBV28
J: TRBJ2-7
CDR3: CASSRAYEQYF
DNA: TGTGCCAGCAGTCGTGCCTACGAGCAGTACTTC

size: .
D: .
V: TRBV30
J: TRBJ2-7
CDR3: CAWSGGGASEQYF
DNA: TGTGCCTGGAGTGGTGGCGGGGCCTCCGAGCAGTACTTC

size: .
D: .
V: TRBV19
J: TRBJ2-2
CDR3: CASSTQGSGRELFF
DNA: TGTGCCAGTAGTACTCAGGGGTCAGGACGGGAGCTGTTTTTT

size: .
D: .
V: TRBV7-2
J: TRBJ2-7
CDR3: CASSFQGNEQYF
DNA: TGTGCCAGCAGCTTTCAAGGGAACGAGCAGTACTTC

size: .
D: .
V: TRBV18
J: TRBJ1-5
CDR3: CASSLGQFPNQPQHF
DNA: TGTGCCAGCTCACTTGGACAGTTTCCCAATCAGCCCCAGCATTTT

size: .
D: .
V: TRBV6-1
J: TRBJ2-7
CDR3: CASSGITGGLRYEQYF
DNA: TGTGCCAGCAGTGGGATCACAGGGGGACTACGTTACGAGCAGTACTTC

size: once
D: TRBD2
V: TRBV29-1
J: TRBJ2-7
CDR3: CSVEDPLAGAYEQYF
DNA: TGCAGCGTTGAAGATCCTCTAGCGGGAGCCTACGAGCAGTACTTC

size: .
D: TRBD1
V: TRBV19
J: TRBJ2-2
CDR3: CASRRPGQGAGELFF
DNA: TGTGCCAGTAGAAGACCGGGACAGGGAGCCGGGGAGCTGTTTTTT

size: .
D: .
V: TRBV15
J: TRBJ1-1
CDR3: CATSREQVVNTEAFF
DNA: TGTGCCACCAGCAGGGAACAGGTTGTGAACACTGAAGCTTTCTTT

size: .
D: .
V: TRBV5-5
J: TRBJ1-1
CDR3: CASRVSLGVNTEAFF
DNA: TGTGCCAGCAGGGTCAGCCTAGGGGTGAACACTGAAGCTTTCTTT

size: .
D: TRBD2
V: TRBV11-3
J: TRBJ2-3
CDR3: CASSLGTSGRASTDTQYF
DNA: TGTGCCAGCAGCTTAGGGACTAGCGGGAGAGCGAGCACAGATACGCAGTATTTT

size: .
D: TRBD1
V: TRBV28
J: TRBJ2-3
CDR3: CASSSSTGITDTQYF
DNA: TGTGCCAGCAGCTCTTCGACAGGGATAACAGATACGCAGTATTTT

size: .
D: TRBD1
V: TRBV10-3
J: TRBJ2-5
CDR3: CAISEGDRAETQYF
DNA: TGTGCCATCAGTGAGGGGGACAGGGCGGAGACCCAGTACTTC

size: .
D: TRBD2
V: TRBV5-1
J: TRBJ2-1
CDR3: CASSLSAGGNNEQFF
DNA: TGCGCCAGCAGCTTGTCAGCGGGAGGTAACAATGAGCAGTTCTTC

size: .
D: .
V: TRBV6-5
J: TRBJ1-3
CDR3: CASSPRDTRNTIYF
DNA: TGTGCCAGCAGCCCTAGGGACACGAGAAACACCATATATTTT

size: .
D: .
V: TRBV28
J: TRBJ1-1
CDR3: CASSSPDSRGTEAFF
DNA: TGTGCCAGCAGTTCCCCGGACAGCCGAGGCACTGAAGCTTTCTTT

size: .
D: .
V: TRBV2
J: TRBJ1-1
CDR3: CASSLDWGKVYNTEAFF
DNA: TGTGCCAGCAGTCTAGACTGGGGAAAGGTCTATAACACTGAAGCTTTCTTT

size: .
D: TRBD2
V: TRBV6-5
J: TRBJ2-7
CDR3: CASSYSGIPHYEQYF
DNA: TGTGCCAGCAGTTACAGCGGGATCCCCCATTACGAGCAGTACTTC

size: .
D: .
V: TRBV2
J: TRBJ2-1
CDR3: CASSEGDEQFF
DNA: TGTGCCAGCAGTGAAGGGGATGAGCAGTTCTTC

size: .
D: TRBD2
V: TRBV28
J: TRBJ2-7
CDR3: CASSLVTSGRYEQYF
DNA: TGTGCCAGCAGTTTAGTGACTAGCGGGAGGTACGAGCAGTACTTC

size: .
D: TRBD1
V: TRBV11-2
J: TRBJ2-7
CDR3: CASSPGQRYYEQYF
DNA: TGTGCCAGCAGCCCGGGACAGCGCTACTACGAGCAGTACTTC

size: .
D: .
V: TRBV5-6
J: TRBJ2-7
CDR3: CASSFDSRFSYEQYF
DNA: TGTGCCAGCAGCTTTGACAGTCGTTTCTCCTACGAGCAGTACTTC

size: .
D: .
V: TRBV30
J: TRBJ2-1
CDR3: CAWSVNEQFF
DNA: TGTGCCTGGAGCGTAAATGAGCAGTTCTTC

size: .
D: .
V: TRBV11-1
J: TRBJ2-3
CDR3: CASNRDWSTDTQYF
DNA: TGTGCCAGCAACCGGGACTGGAGCACAGATACGCAGTATTTT